This T cell receptor beta chain was identified in a study of blood T cell repertoires in COVID-19. Study background: The origin of the acute and convalescent COVID-19 samples was the United States, Italy and Spain. PBMCs, B-cell-depleted T cells, or T cells provided the cDNA or gDNA that made up the material.

V shed 6 bases and J 4 bases; nucleotides not matched to a gene: 8. The CDR3 is made up of 16 amino acids. Germline V CDR1 and CDR2: SGHVS, FQNEAQ. Methods used by the authors: Amplifying reference gene primers gave estimates of nucleated cell counts. Method: immunoSEQ multiplex PCR; TCRdb's copy keeps in-frame clones and lacks some. The V and J calls and the clone size are those of that table, but D and trimming were determined from the DNA. The sample contains 45,000 to 65,000 clones, roughly nine tenths of which appear only once. The V and J genes are TRBV7-8 and TRBJ2-1, with 11 bases aligning to TRBD2. Input material: peripheral blood. This TCR came from a man in his sixties with active COVID-19. The CDR3 coding sequence is TGTGCCAGCAGGACCGGGACTAGCGGACTTTACAATGAGCAGTTCTTC. It encodes CASRTGTSGLYNEQFF.